This TCR beta chain was recorded in a study of a mutant IDH1 vaccine in newly diagnosed glioma. For the study at large: All eight of the vaccinations patients received fell in weeks 1, 3, 5, 7, 11, 15, 19 and 23. Commencement of vaccination occurred 4-6 weeks following radiotherapy alone, or concurrently with temozolomide cycles. Before enrollment, patients got radiotherapy alone, temozolomide alone, or mostly the combination.

Trimming removed 5 bases from V and 0 bases from J, with 16 bases in between. The CDR3 has 16 amino acids. The germline gives CDR1 MNHNY, CDR2 SVGAGI (reference sequence). A word on this clone: Antigen specificity is unknown.

TCRdb keeps only in-frame clones here, not all; method: immunoSEQ multiplex PCR. The profile shows 50,000 to 60,000 clones, 80% of them singletons. Indicated time point: week 23, last vaccination. Vaccination comprised doses that each held 300 ug of mutant IDH1 20-mer peptide, plus topical imiquimod. The study's findings and limits: Overall, just under 95% of patients had vaccine-induced immune responses.

This chain connects TRBV6-6 to TRBJ1-1; unclear D gene. The clonotype was recovered from a man in his forties with glioma. The sequenced sample was PBMCs, obtained from a glioma patient whose treatment included an IDH1 peptide vaccine. In DNA form, the CDR3 reads TGTGCCAGCAGTCGACAAACCGGGGTACTGAACACTGAAGCTTTCTTT. Its protein product is CASSRQTGVLNTEAFF.